This T cell receptor (beta chain) was documented in a study of blood T cell repertoires in COVID-19. Germline assignment: CDR1 SNHLY and CDR2 FYNNEI. V shed 6 bases and J shed 5 bases, with 16 bases lying between them. The CDR3 has 15 amino acids. This clone was picked up one time. During active infection, Seattle patients enrolled and were then monitored through disease. How the authors handled the data: Amplified reference gene primers provided the basis for estimating nucleated cell counts. Libraries were prepared by immunoSEQ multiplex PCR; TCRdb keeps only in-frame clonotypes and omits some of them. D and trimming were read from the DNA, whereas the V and J calls and clone size are those reported in that table. The data contain fewer than 250,000 clones, 85% to 95% of them singletons.

This TCR was recovered from a man aged 25 to 40 with COVID-19, enrolled during active disease. This chain connects TRBV2 to TRBJ1-4; D may be TRBD1 (6 bases). What was sequenced was peripheral blood. The CDR3 coding sequence is TGTGCCAGCAGACCCGGACAGCTGAACAATGAAAAACTGTTTTTT. Its translation is CASRPGQLNNEKLFF.